The T cell receptor beta chain described here comes from a study of T cell responses to AZD1222 COVID-19 vaccine. Study-level points and caveats: Unmutated variant regions are reportedly the target of nearly half of TCRs that are spike-specific.

Sequenced by immunoSEQ multiplex PCR; TCRdb stores in-frame clones only, minus some. The sample carries 180,000 or so clones, over 90% recorded once. This clone was recorded only once. The antigen remains undetermined. The receptor was isolated from an adult who received the AZD1222 COVID-19 vaccine. Specimen: peripheral blood, collected 28 days after the second AZD1222 dose.

CDR3 amino acids: CASKEEQGNYGYTF. CDR3 nucleotide sequence: TGTGCCAGCAAGGAAGAACAGGGAAACTATGGCTACACCTTC. The V call is TRBV7-9, the J call TRBJ1-2, with TRBD1 as a possible D gene (6 bases). Trimming removed 7 bases from V and 2 bases from J, with 14 bases in between. The CDR3 has 14 residues. Germline-derived CDR1 and CDR2 are SEHNR and FQNEAQ (reference sequence).